The 2 T cell receptor beta chains presented below share a single source sample, sequenced in a study of blood T cell repertoires in COVID-19. The assay was immunoSEQ multiplex PCR, and TCRdb's table has in-frame clones only and misses some. The table shows some 190,000 clones, with 75% to 90% occurring only once. Sequences were obtained from peripheral blood. These receptors were collected from a human donor with active or convalescent COVID-19. The donor label of this sample is uncertain.

In this sample, this clone turned up a few times. The CDR3, as DNA: TGTGCCAGCAGCTCGTACGGAGGGAGCTCCTACGAGCAGTACTTC. Translating it yields CASSSYGGSSYEQYF. The chain is built from TRBV7-3 and TRBJ2-7; tentatively, D is TRBD2 (6 bases). V was pared by 4 bases and J by 0 bases, with 13 bases between. This CDR3 is built from 15 residues. CDR1 is SGHTA, CDR2 FQGTGA, per germline.

The chain combines TRBV5-4 with TRBJ1-6; TRBD1 agrees at 10 bases. CDR3 length: 16 amino acids. V shed 0 bases and J 7 bases; nucleotides not matched to a gene: 4. In germline, CDR1 is SGHNT, CDR2 YYREEE (reference sequence). The CDR3 DNA is TGTGCCAGCAGCTTGGGGGGGACAGGGGACAATTCACCCCTCCACTTT. This translates into CASSLGGTGDNSPLHF.